The 20 T cell receptor beta chains reported below all come from one sample, sequenced in a study of T cells in Graves' hyperthyroidism and ophthalmopathy. The CDR3 regions of TCR beta were amplified from RNA transcripts. First-round RT-PCR targeting the TCR CDR3 was performed with the HTBI primer set. TCRdb ran MiXCR on the multiplex PCR reads and lists one entry per CDR3 protein. The sample records some 380,000 distinct CDR3 sequences, 13% being singletons. Sequencing was carried out using blood. The receptor set was obtained from a man between 25 and 39 years old with Graves' hyperthyroidism that later progressed to Graves' ophthalmopathy.

The CDR3 nucleotides are TGTGCCAGTAGTTATCAGGGGGGGTTGGTTAATCAGCCCCAGCATTTT. Its protein is CASSYQGGLVNQPQHF. This chain uses TRBV19 with TRBJ1-5, with 7 bases fitting TRBD1. The junction had 11 bases not matched to a gene; V was cut back by 5 bases and J by 4 bases. The CDR3 has 16 residues. Looked up from germline, CDR1 is LNHDA and CDR2 is SQIVND (reference sequence).

Comment on this clonotype: This may come from a read error, since a much larger clone is one base off. This chain links TRBV30 with TRBJ1-1; a weak D match, TRBD1 (5 bases). V lost 1 base to trimming and J lost 4 bases, with 10 bases between them. This CDR3 has 13 residues. Germline V gene sequence: CDR1 GTSNPN, CDR2 SVGIG (reference sequence). The CDR3 region is CAWSGRRGTEAFF. The CDR3 DNA sequence: TGTGCCTGGAGTGGACGGAGGGGCACTGAAGCTTTCTTT.

This clonotype was counted ten times or more. The chain links TRBV2 to TRBJ1-5; D unclear. Germline CDR1 and CDR2: SNHLY and FYNNEI. The ends were cut back, 7 bases at V and 4 bases at J, with 11 bases in the middle. This CDR3 is built from 13 residues. DNA of the CDR3: TGTGCCAGCACCCGTACGGGAAATCAGCCCCAGCATTTT. Translating it yields CASTRTGNQPQHF.

At least ten counts were recorded for this clonotype. V usage is TRBV2 and J usage is TRBJ1-3; D is perhaps TRBD1 (6 bases). Germline assignment: CDR1 SNHLY and CDR2 FYNNEI. Between the trimmed V and J ends, which lost 3 bases and 4 bases, there was a span of 10 bases. This CDR3 is built from 14 residues. Here the CDR3 reads CASSDRGRGNTIYF. In DNA form, the CDR3 reads TGTGCCAGCAGTGATAGGGGGAGAGGAAACACCATATATTTT.

This clonotype was counted at least ten times. The J gene is TRBJ2-1, the V gene TRBV11-2; 10 bases map to TRBD1. The junction had 11 bases not matched to a gene; V was cut back by 2 bases and J by 4 bases. Germline V gene data show CDR1 as SGHAT and CDR2 as FQNNGV. There are 18 residues in the CDR3. The CDR3 nucleotides read TGTGCCAGCAGCTTATACTATCAGACAGGGGGCGTATACAATGAGCAGTTCTTC. This encodes CASSLYYQTGGVYNEQFF.

There are many counts of this clonotype. The chain combines TRBV9 with TRBJ1-2; the D gene is possibly TRBD1 (6 bases). The CDR3 consists of 13 residues. CDR1 SGDLS and CDR2 YYNGEE come from the germline V gene. V was pared by 4 bases and J by 4 bases, with 11 bases between. The CDR3 sequence is CASSPGGAYGYTF. CDR3 bases: TGTGCCAGCAGCCCGGGGGGGGCCTATGGCTACACCTTC.

This clonotype was seen at least ten times. The V and J genes are TRBV20-1 and TRBJ1-1, with D maybe TRBD1 (6 bases). This CDR3 has 13 residues. V gave up 0 bases and J gave up 5 bases, with 10 bases separating them. Per germline, CDR1 DFQATT and CDR2 SNEGSKA (reference sequence). CDR3 amino acids: CSAREQGKTEAFF. The CDR3 DNA sequence: TGCAGTGCTAGAGAACAGGGAAAGACTGAAGCTTTCTTT.

This clonotype was seen ten or more times. The chain is built from TRBV6-1 and TRBJ2-3; 8 nucleotides line up with TRBD2. From germline, CDR1 is MNHNS and CDR2 SASEGT. CDR3 length equals 14 residues. With 5 bases clipped from V and 2 bases from J, the junction kept 3 bases outside the gene matches. The CDR3: CASSWRGVTDTQYF. In DNA, the CDR3 is TGTGCCAGCAGTTGGCGGGGGGTCACAGATACGCAGTATTTT.

The chain carries TRBV6-1 and TRBJ2-2, with a possible D match to TRBD1 (5 bases). This CDR3 comprises 13 residues. The germline gives CDR1 MNHNS, CDR2 SASEGT. Between the trimmed V and J ends, which lost 6 bases and 5 bases, there was a span of 10 bases. CDR3 residues: CASRVGATGELFF. The DNA of the CDR3 is TGTGCCAGCAGAGTAGGGGCGACCGGGGAGCTGTTTTTT.

This clonotype was seen a few times. The V call is TRBV29-1, the J call TRBJ2-7; D is ambiguous. Looked up from germline, CDR1 is SQVTM and CDR2 is ANQGSEA. The V gene lost 2 bases and the J gene lost 0 bases, with 11 bases spanning the gap. The CDR3 covers 14 residues. CDR3 DNA sequence: TGCAGCGTTGAACCCCCTGGGTTCTCCTACGAGCAGTACTTC. Its translation: CSVEPPGFSYEQYF.

This clonotype has at least ten counts. The chain uses TRBV2 and TRBJ2-2; TRBD2 matches at 7 bases. The CDR3 has 15 amino acids. Trimming cost V 5 bases and J 5 bases; bases outside gene matches: 8. Germline lookup yields CDR1 SNHLY and CDR2 FYNNEI. CDR3 DNA sequence: TGTGCCAGCAGTCACGAGGGGAGGGTAACCGGGGAGCTGTTTTTT. Encoded protein: CASSHEGRVTGELFF.

This clonotype was recorded at least ten times. V and J are TRBV7-9 and TRBJ2-5, with TRBD2 matching over 10 bases. With V trimmed by 5 bases and J by 5 bases, 8 bases remained unmatched. Germline-derived CDR1 and CDR2 are SEHNR and FQNEAQ (reference sequence). This CDR3 is 15 amino acids long. The CDR3 region has the DNA TGTGCCAGCAGCCCCGCCCGAGCGGGGGGGGAGACCCAGTACTTC. Protein: CASSPARAGGETQYF.

In this sample, this clonotype turned up many times. J is TRBJ2-7 and V is TRBV28; D might be TRBD2 (6 bases). This CDR3 region has 14 residues. The V end lost 2 bases, the J end lost 6 bases, and 14 bases lay between the germline ends. The germline gives CDR1 MDHEN, CDR2 SYDVKM. CDR3 protein: CASSLGRTPGEQYF. In DNA, the CDR3 is TGTGCCAGCAGTTTAGGGAGGACACCCGGCGAGCAGTACTTC.

This clonotype was seen many times. This CDR3 is CATSLDTIGGYTF. DNA for the CDR3: TGTGCCACCAGCCTCGACACCATCGGAGGCTACACCTTC. The V call is TRBV15, the J call TRBJ1-2; the D is unclear. CDR1 and CDR2 (germline): LNHNV, YYDKDF (reference sequence). CDR3 length equals 13 residues. V shed 5 bases and J shed 8 bases, with 15 bases lying between them.

The gene calls are TRBV7-2 and TRBJ1-2; 8 nucleotides line up with TRBD1. The CDR3 is made up of 15 amino acids. Germline V gene data show CDR1 as SGHTA and CDR2 as FQGNSA. With V trimmed by 3 bases and J by 4 bases, 7 bases remained unmatched. CDR3 sequence reads: CASSFHGTGFYGYTF. The CDR3 bases are TGTGCCAGCAGCTTCCACGGGACAGGCTTCTATGGCTACACCTTC.

This chain joins TRBV4-2 and TRBJ2-2; D is undetermined. The CDR3 covers 13 residues. V was clipped by 6 bases and J by 1 base, with 6 bases between them. The germline gives CDR1 LGHNA, CDR2 YNFKEQ. Written as DNA, the CDR3 is TGTGCCAGCAGTGAATGGAACACCGGGGAGCTGTTTTTT. Protein: CASSEWNTGELFF.

This clonotype was seen repeatedly, ten times or more. This chain uses TRBV12-3 or TRBV12-4 with TRBJ1-2, with D unresolved. The CDR3 has 16 residues. Trimming stripped 4 bases from V and 3 bases from J, with 18 bases between. In DNA, the CDR3 is TGTGCCAGCAGTTCCTCGAGGTTCGGAGCGGACTATGGCTACACCTTC. This sequence encodes CASSSSRFGADYGYTF.

This clonotype was observed at least ten times. The chain employs TRBV7-8 and TRBJ1-3; D unresolved. The CDR3 has 14 amino acids. Germline CDR1 reads SGHVS; CDR2 reads FQNEAQ. V was clipped by 1 base and J by 2 bases, with 6 bases between them. This CDR3 is CASSLGQTGNTIYF. DNA for the CDR3: TGTGCCAGCAGCTTAGGTCAGACTGGAAACACCATATATTTT.

Concerning this clonotype itself: Since a much larger clone is just one base distant, this may be a read error. This chain connects TRBV12-3 or TRBV12-4 to TRBJ2-7; the match to TRBD2 covers 8 bases. This CDR3 comprises 14 residues. The CDR3 DNA reads TGTGCCAGCAGTACGGGGGGGCGTTCCTACGAGCAGTGCTTC. Translated, it gives CASSTGGRSYEQCF.

This clonotype was seen ten or more times. DNA for the CDR3: TGTGCCAGCAGCTTACAGCCTTATGGGACCGGGGAGCTGTTTTTT. It is translated as CASSLQPYGTGELFF. The chain combines TRBV5-5 with TRBJ2-2, with no clear D. The CDR3 is 15 residues long. Trimming left V 2 bases short and J 5 bases short, with 13 bases between. From germline, CDR1 is SGHKS and CDR2 YYEKEE (reference sequence).